The 20 T cell receptor beta chains in this list originate from one sample, sequenced in a study of shared clonotypes between healthy human individuals. Produced via immunoSEQ multiplex PCR; TCRdb's table is partial and in-frame only. Here the sample spans 1.5 million to 2.5 million clones, about 95% being singletons. Positively selected for CCR7, the CD45RO-negative cells used as naive CD8 cells excluded terminally differentiated effector memory CD45RA+ cells. The sequenced sample was naive CD8+ T cells sorted from blood. The receptor source for this set is a man aged 18-30 years in good health.

This clone was seen a single time. In nucleotides, the CDR3 is TGTGCCATCAGGCGGGGGGGCGACGGTTATGGCTACACCTTC. Encoded protein: CAIRRGGDGYGYTF. J is TRBJ1-2 and V is TRBV10-3; TRBD1 might be the D (6 bases). V was cut by 6 bases and J by 5 bases, with 16 bases left in between. This CDR3 has 14 residues. The V gene's germline CDR1 is ENHRY and CDR2 SYGVKD.

This chain uses TRBV4-1 with TRBJ2-7, with D tentatively TRBD1 or TRBD2 (5 bases each). Germline V lookup: CDR1 MGHRA, CDR2 YSYEKL. The CDR3 runs to 15 residues. The V end was cut by 6 bases, the J end by 6 bases, with 21 bases between. CDR3 sequence (DNA): TGCGCCAGCAGGGAACCCCGGGACCCCGAGGGCGAGCAGTACTTC. It translates to CASREPRDPEGEQYF.

The rearrangement links TRBV19 to TRBJ2-5, with 11 bases that match TRBD1. The V and J ends lost 5 bases and 5 bases, in that order; junction bases with no gene match: 7. The CDR3 contains 15 residues. In germline, CDR1 is LNHDA, CDR2 SQIVND (reference sequence). The CDR3 sequence is CASSPGQGGIETQYF. The CDR3 bases are TGTGCCAGTAGTCCGGGACAGGGGGGGATCGAGACCCAGTACTTC. The variable domain in full, completed from reference TRBV19 and TRBJ2-5, reads DGGITQSPKYLFRKEGQNVTLSCEQNLNHDAMYWYRQDPGQGLRLIYYSQIVNDFQKGDIAEGYSVSREKKESFPLTVTSAQKNPTAFYLCASSPGQGGIETQYFGPGTRLLVL.

In this sample, this clone turned up once. This chain uses TRBV4-1 with TRBJ2-1; no reliable D call. Between the trimmed V and J ends, which lost 3 bases and 2 bases, there was a span of 11 bases. Germline CDR1 reads MGHRA; CDR2 reads YSYEKL. This CDR3 comprises 15 residues. The DNA of the CDR3 is TGCGCCAGCAGCCACAGACGGAACACCTACAATGAGCAGTTCTTC. Amino acids: CASSHRRNTYNEQFF.

The chain couples TRBV27 to TRBJ1-5; D is ambiguous. Trimming stripped 9 bases from V and 0 bases from J, with 15 bases between. The CDR3 has 15 amino acids. CDR1 is MNHEY and CDR2 is SMNVEV in the germline V gene (reference sequence). CDR3 bases: TGTGCCAGTCGTGGAAGGGATAATAGCAATCAGCCCCAGCATTTT. It specifies CASRGRDNSNQPQHF.

The chain is built from TRBV9 and TRBJ2-1; 8 positions agree with TRBD2. The V gene's germline CDR1 is SGDLS and CDR2 YYNGEE. J was trimmed by 3 bases and V by 4 bases; bases with no gene match: 12. The CDR3 contains 17 residues. CDR3 protein: CASSFRMEREFYNEQFF. The CDR3 DNA reads TGTGCCAGCAGCTTCCGAATGGAGCGGGAGTTCTACAATGAGCAGTTCTTC.

Remarks on this clone: Other DNA variants within this sample encode the same CDR3. This chain uses TRBV4-3 with TRBJ2-7, with D perhaps TRBD1 (6 bases). The CDR3 loop spans 13 amino acids. Germline V gene sequence: CDR1 LGHNA, CDR2 YSLEER. V was pared by 0 bases and J by 6 bases, with 9 bases between. DNA of the CDR3: TGCGCCAGCAGCCAAGATCGGACAGCCGAGCAGTACTTC. It encodes CASSQDRTAEQYF.

The V and J genes are TRBV5-6 and TRBJ2-7, with 12 bases lining up with TRBD1. CDR1 SGHDT and CDR2 YYEEEE come from the germline V gene. The CDR3 is 14 residues long. Unmatched junction bases numbered 4, after V lost 3 bases and J lost 6 bases. DNA of the CDR3: TGTGCCAGCAGCTGGGACAGGGGGCTAGTCGAGCAGTACTTC. This gives the protein CASSWDRGLVEQYF.

This clone was seen once. The chain recombines TRBV13 with TRBJ2-7, with no clear D. Trimming shortened V by 0 bases and J by 5 bases, and 11 bases separated the two germline ends. This CDR3 region has 14 residues. The germline gives CDR1 PRHDT, CDR2 FYEKMQ (reference sequence). CDR3 nucleotide sequence: TGTGCCAGCAGCTTAGGGGGGTATAGCAACGAGCAGTACTTC. Amino acid sequence: CASSLGGYSNEQYF.

The rearrangement links TRBV7-9 to TRBJ1-3; D call uncertain. This CDR3 spans 14 amino acids. Germline V gene lookup returns CDR1 SEHNR and CDR2 FQNEAQ (reference sequence). Between the trimmed V and J ends, which lost 5 bases and 1 base, there was a span of 9 bases. CDR3 DNA: TGTGCCAGCAGCCCACAAGCGTCTGGAAACACCATATATTTT. It yields the protein CASSPQASGNTIYF.

V and J are TRBV7-9 and TRBJ1-2; D not certain. Looked up from germline, CDR1 is SEHNR and CDR2 is FQNEAQ (reference sequence). This CDR3 has 15 residues. With 5 bases removed from V and 4 bases from J, the gap between germline ends came to 17 bases. In DNA, the CDR3 is TGTGCCAGCAGCCCCGCCGTAGGCCCCATCTATGGCTACACCTTC. Translated: CASSPAVGPIYGYTF.

J is TRBJ2-1 and V is TRBV7-9; D is perhaps TRBD2 (5 bases). The V gene's germline CDR1 is SEHNR and CDR2 FQNEAQ (reference sequence). Trimming shortened V by 5 bases and J by 4 bases, and 18 bases separated the two germline ends. The CDR3 loop spans 16 amino acids. For the CDR3, the DNA is TGTGCCAGCAGCCCCCCCCTCGCTAGCAGGTACAATGAGCAGTTCTTC. Residues: CASSPPLASRYNEQFF.

V usage is TRBV2 and J usage is TRBJ2-7; 14 bases align to TRBD2. The CDR3 runs to 14 residues. Germline V lookup: CDR1 SNHLY, CDR2 FYNNEI. V lost 7 bases, J lost 3 bases, and 2 bases stayed unmatched. The CDR3 DNA reads as TGTGCCAGCAACGGACTAGCGGGAGGCTACGAGCAGTACTTC. It encodes CASNGLAGGYEQYF.

V usage is TRBV29-1 and J usage is TRBJ2-5, with D unresolved. V lost 8 bases and J lost 0, with 7 bases in between. Germline lookup yields CDR1 SQVTM and CDR2 ANQGSEA. This CDR3 is 11 amino acids long. In nucleotides, the CDR3 is TGCAGCCCACGGTACCAAGAGACCCAGTACTTC. Protein product: CSPRYQETQYF.

The rearrangement uses TRBV11-2 and TRBJ2-5; 8 bases match TRBD2. The CDR3 is 15 amino acids. Trimming took 5 bases from V and 6 from J; bases not matched to a gene: 11. CDR1 SGHAT and CDR2 FQNNGV come from the germline V gene. The CDR3 DNA follows: TGTGCCAGCAGCCCACCGGGACTAGGTCCGCAGACCCAGTACTTC. Its protein product is CASSPPGLGPQTQYF.

The chain uses TRBV7-9 and TRBJ2-3; the match to TRBD1 covers 9 bases. The CDR3 has 16 amino acids. Trimming removed 5 bases from V and 4 bases from J; junction bases left unmatched: 10. Germline CDR1 and CDR2: SEHNR and FQNEAQ (reference sequence). The CDR3 reads CASSVLGQGASDTQYF. In nucleotides, the CDR3 is TGTGCCAGCAGCGTGCTGGGACAGGGTGCCTCAGATACGCAGTATTTT. Filled out from reference TRBV7-9 and TRBJ2-3, the complete variable domain reads DTGVSQNPRHKITKRGQNVTFRCDPISEHNRLYWYRQTLGQGPEFLTYFQNEAQLEKSRLLSDRFSAERPKGSFSTLEIQRTEQGDSAMYLCASSVLGQGASDTQYFGPGTRLTVL.

This clone was picked up one time. Other DNA sequences in this sample translate to the same CDR3. The chain carries TRBV27 and TRBJ2-6; D uncertain. With 2 bases removed from V and 4 bases from J, the gap between germline ends came to 9 bases. There are 15 residues in the CDR3. Germline CDR1 reads MNHEY; CDR2 reads SMNVEV (reference sequence). CDR3 in DNA: TGTGCCAGCAGTTTAGTAGGGCCCGGGGCCAACGTCCTGACTTTC. Encoded protein: CASSLVGPGANVLTF.

The rearrangement joins TRBV9 to TRBJ1-3; D possibly corresponds to TRBD1 (5 bases). The germline CDR1 and CDR2 sequences are SGDLS and YYNGEE. Trimming removed 4 bases at V and 2 bases at J, with 25 bases between. The length of the CDR3 is 19 residues. For the CDR3, the DNA is TGTGCCAGCAGCCCCAGTACCCGAGGACAAGCCCATCCTGGAAACACCATATATTTT. Residues: CASSPSTRGQAHPGNTIYF.

J is TRBJ1-2 and V is TRBV6-5, with 12 bases matching TRBD1. Unmatched junction bases numbered 5, after V lost 0 bases and J lost 6 bases. The CDR3 has 16 amino acids. Germline V gene lookup returns CDR1 MNHEY and CDR2 SVGAGI. The CDR3 DNA reads TGTGCCAGCAGTTACTCGAAAGGGACAGGGGGCGATGGCTACACCTTC. The encoded protein is CASSYSKGTGGDGYTF.

The J gene is TRBJ1-1, the V gene TRBV28; 9 bases align to TRBD1. The CDR3 runs to 17 residues. Germline CDR1 and CDR2: MDHEN and SYDVKM. V dropped 5 bases and J dropped 0; count of bases not matched to a gene: 10. CDR3 in amino acids: CASSPQGAIPLNTEAFF. CDR3 DNA: TGTGCCAGCAGTCCACAGGGGGCGATCCCCTTGAACACTGAAGCTTTCTTT.